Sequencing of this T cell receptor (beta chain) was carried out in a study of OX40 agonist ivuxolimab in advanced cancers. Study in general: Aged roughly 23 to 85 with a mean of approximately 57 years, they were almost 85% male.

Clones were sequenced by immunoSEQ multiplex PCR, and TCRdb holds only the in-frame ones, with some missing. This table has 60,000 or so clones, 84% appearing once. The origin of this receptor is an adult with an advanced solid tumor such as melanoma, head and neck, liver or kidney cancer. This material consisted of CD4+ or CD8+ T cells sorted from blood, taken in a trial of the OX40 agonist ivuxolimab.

The CDR3 DNA follows: TGTGCCAGCAGCCAAGACCGGGGACAGACCACTAGCCTTCCTAACACCGGGGAGCTGTTTTTT. Its translation is CASSQDRGQTTSLPNTGELFF. The chain joins TRBV4-2 to TRBJ2-2; possibly TRBD1 for D (7 bases). V lost 0 bases, J lost 2 bases, and 25 bases lay in between. The CDR3 totals 21 residues. Germline V gene sequence: CDR1 LGHNA, CDR2 YNFKEQ.